There are a few counts of the clone carrying this T cell receptor (beta chain). As yet, its antigen is unknown. This entry is derived from a study of T cells in Graves' hyperthyroidism and ophthalmopathy. The study excluded patients with uncontrolled infection, other autoimmune disease, pregnancy or lactation. V lost 6 bases and J lost 2, with 11 bases in between. Germline V lookup: CDR1 MNHNS, CDR2 SASEGT. The CDR3 sequence is 13 residues long. General study results and limits: Most clonotypes expanded in the thyroid (above 0.001) were also present in blood.

Using RNA transcripts as the source, TCR beta CDR3 regions were amplified. First-round RT-PCR targeting the TCR CDR3 was performed with the HTBI primer set. TCRdb passed the multiplex PCR reads through MiXCR, listing each CDR3 protein once. The sample carries about 520,000 distinct CDR3 sequences, around 24% recorded once. The specimen sequenced was blood. The clonotype originates from a woman in her 30s with Graves' ophthalmopathy. The chain is built from TRBV6-1 and TRBJ2-7; possibly TRBD1 for D (6 bases). The CDR3 DNA reads TGTGCCAGCAGAAACACAGGGCCCTACGAGCAGTACTTC. Protein product: CASRNTGPYEQYF.